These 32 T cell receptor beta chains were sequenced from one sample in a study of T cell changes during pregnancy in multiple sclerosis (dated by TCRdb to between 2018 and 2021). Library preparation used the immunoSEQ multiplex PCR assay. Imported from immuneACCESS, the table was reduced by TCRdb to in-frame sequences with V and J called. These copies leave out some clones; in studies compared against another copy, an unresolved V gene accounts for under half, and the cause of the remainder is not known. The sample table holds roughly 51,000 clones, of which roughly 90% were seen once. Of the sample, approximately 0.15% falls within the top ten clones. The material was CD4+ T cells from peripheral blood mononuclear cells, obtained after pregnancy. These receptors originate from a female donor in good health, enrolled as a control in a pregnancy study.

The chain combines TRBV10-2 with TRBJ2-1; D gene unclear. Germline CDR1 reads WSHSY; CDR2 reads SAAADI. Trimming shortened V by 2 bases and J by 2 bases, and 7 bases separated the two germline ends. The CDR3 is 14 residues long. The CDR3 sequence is CASSEDSAYNEQFF. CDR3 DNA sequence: TGCGCCAGCAGTGAGGACTCAGCCTACAATGAGCAGTTCTTC.

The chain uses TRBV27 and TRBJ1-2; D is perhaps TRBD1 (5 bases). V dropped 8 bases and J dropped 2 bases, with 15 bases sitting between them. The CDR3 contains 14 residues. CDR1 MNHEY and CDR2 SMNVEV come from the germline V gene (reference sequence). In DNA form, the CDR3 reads TGTGCCAGCTCATCCAGGGTTTTAAACTATGGCTACACCTTC. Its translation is CASSSRVLNYGYTF.

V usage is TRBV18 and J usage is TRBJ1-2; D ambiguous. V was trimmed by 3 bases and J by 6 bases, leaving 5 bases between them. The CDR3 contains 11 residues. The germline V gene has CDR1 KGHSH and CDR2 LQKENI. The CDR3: CASSPGDGYTF. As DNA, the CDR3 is TGTGCCAGCTCACCGGGCGATGGCTACACCTTC.

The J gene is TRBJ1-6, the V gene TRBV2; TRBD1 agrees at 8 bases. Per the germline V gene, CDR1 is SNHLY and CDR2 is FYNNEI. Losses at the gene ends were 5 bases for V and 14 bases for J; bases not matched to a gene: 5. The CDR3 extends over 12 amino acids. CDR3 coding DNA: TGTGCCAGCAGTCAGGGGGCGGAGGCCCTCCACTTT. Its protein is CASSQGAEALHF.

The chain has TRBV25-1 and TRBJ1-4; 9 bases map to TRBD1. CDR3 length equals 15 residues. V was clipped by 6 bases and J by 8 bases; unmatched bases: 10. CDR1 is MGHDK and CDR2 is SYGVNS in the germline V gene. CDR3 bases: TGTGCCAGCAGCGCGGGACAGGGTCATCGGGAAAAACTGTTTTTT. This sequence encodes CASSAGQGHREKLFF.

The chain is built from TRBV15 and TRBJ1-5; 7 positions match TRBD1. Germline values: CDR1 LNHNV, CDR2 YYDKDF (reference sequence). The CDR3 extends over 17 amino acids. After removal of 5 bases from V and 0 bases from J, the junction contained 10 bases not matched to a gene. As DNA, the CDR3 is TGTGCCACCAGCCAGAGAGGGACAGCCTATAGCAATCAGCCCCAGCATTTT. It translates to CATSQRGTAYSNQPQHF.

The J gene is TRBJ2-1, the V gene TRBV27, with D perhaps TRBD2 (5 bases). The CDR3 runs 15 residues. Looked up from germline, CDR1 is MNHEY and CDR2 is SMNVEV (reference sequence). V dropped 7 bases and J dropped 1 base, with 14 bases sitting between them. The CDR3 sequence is CASTDRAVSYNEQFF. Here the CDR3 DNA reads TGTGCCAGCACGGACCGAGCGGTGTCCTACAATGAGCAGTTCTTC.

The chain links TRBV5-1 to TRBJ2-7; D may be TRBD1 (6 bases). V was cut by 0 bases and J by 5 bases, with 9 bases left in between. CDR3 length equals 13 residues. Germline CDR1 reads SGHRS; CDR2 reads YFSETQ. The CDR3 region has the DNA TGCGCCAGCAGCTTGGGGACAGTCCACGAGCAGTACTTC. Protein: CASSLGTVHEQYF.

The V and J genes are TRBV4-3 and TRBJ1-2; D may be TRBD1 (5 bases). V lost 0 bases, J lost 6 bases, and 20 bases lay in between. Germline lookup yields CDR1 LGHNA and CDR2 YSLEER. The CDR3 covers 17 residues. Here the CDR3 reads CASSQETWVLGQHGYTF. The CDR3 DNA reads TGCGCCAGCAGCCAAGAGACCTGGGTTCTGGGGCAGCATGGCTACACCTTC.

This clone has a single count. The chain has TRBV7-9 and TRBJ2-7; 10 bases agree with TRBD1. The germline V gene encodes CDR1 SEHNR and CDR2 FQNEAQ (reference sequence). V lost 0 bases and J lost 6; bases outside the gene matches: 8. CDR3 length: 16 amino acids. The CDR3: CASSLALGQGQSEQYF. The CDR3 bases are TGTGCCAGCAGCTTAGCGCTGGGACAGGGGCAAAGCGAGCAGTACTTC.

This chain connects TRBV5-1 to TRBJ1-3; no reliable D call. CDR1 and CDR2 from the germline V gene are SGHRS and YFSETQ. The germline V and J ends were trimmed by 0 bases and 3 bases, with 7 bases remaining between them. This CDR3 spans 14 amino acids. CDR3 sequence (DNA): TGCGCCAGCAGCTTGGTAGCCGGTGGAAACACCATATATTTT. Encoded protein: CASSLVAGGNTIYF.

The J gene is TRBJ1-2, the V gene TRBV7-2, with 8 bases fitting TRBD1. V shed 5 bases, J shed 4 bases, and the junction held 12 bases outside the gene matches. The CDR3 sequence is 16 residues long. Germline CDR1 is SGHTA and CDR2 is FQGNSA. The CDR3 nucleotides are TGTGCCAGCAGCCCGGACAGGGTCCTTCAATTCTATGGCTACACCTTC. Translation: CASSPDRVLQFYGYTF.

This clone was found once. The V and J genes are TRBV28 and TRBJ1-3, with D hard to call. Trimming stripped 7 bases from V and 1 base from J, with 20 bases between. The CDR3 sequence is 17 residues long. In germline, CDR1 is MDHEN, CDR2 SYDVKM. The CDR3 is CASIRSGGVLSGNTIYF. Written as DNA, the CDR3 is TGTGCCAGCATCCGCAGCGGTGGGGTCCTTTCTGGAAACACCATATATTTT.

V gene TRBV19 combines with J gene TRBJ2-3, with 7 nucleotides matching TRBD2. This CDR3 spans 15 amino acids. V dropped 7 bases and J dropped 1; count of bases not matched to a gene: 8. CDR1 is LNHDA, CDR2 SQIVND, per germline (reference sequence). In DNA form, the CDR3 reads TGTGCCAGTACCTATAGCGGGCGCCGCACAGATACGCAGTATTTT. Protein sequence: CASTYSGRRTDTQYF.

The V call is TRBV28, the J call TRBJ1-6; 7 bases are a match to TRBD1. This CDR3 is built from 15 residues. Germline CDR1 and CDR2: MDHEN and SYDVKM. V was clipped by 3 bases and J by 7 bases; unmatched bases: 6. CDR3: CASSLKGGLNSPLHF. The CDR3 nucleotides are TGTGCCAGCAGTTTGAAAGGGGGCCTAAATTCACCCCTCCACTTT.

The CDR3, as DNA: TGTGCCAGCAGTCGTATAGCCAAAAACATTCAGTACTTC. Translating gives CASSRIAKNIQYF. The chain employs TRBV13 and TRBJ2-4; unclear D gene. The V end lost 6 bases, the J end lost 0 bases, and 6 bases lay between the germline ends. Germline V lookup: CDR1 PRHDT, CDR2 FYEKMQ (reference sequence). This CDR3 is 13 amino acids long. Full variable domain (outside the CDR3, taken from reference TRBV13 and TRBJ2-4): AAGVIQSPRHLIKEKRETATLKCYPIPRHDTVYWYQQGPGQDPQFLISFYEKMQSDKGSIPDRFSAQQFSDYHSELNMSSLELGDSALYFCASSRIAKNIQYFGAGTRLSVL.

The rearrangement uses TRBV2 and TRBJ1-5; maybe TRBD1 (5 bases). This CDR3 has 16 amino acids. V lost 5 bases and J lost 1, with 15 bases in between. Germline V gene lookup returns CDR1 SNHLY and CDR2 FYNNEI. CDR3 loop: CASSFTRVSSNQPQHF. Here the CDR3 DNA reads TGTGCCAGCAGTTTCACCAGGGTTTCGAGCAATCAGCCCCAGCATTTT.

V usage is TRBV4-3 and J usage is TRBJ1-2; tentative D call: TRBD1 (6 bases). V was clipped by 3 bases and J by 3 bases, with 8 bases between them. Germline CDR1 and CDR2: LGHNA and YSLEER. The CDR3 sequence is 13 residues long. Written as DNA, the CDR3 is TGCGCCAGCAGCCACCCAGGGGACTATGGCTACACCTTC. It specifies CASSHPGDYGYTF.

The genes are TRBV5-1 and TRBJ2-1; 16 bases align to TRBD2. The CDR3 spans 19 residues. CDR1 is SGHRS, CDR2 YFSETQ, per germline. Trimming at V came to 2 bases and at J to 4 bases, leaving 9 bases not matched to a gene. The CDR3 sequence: CASSFAGTSGGAGYNEQFF. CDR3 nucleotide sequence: TGCGCCAGCAGCTTCGCCGGGACTAGCGGGGGGGCAGGTTACAATGAGCAGTTCTTC.

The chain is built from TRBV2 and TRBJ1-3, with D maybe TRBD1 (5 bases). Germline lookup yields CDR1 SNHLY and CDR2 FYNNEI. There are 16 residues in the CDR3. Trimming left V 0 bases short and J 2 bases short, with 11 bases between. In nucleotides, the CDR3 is TGTGCCAGCAGTGAAGCATGGGGGGTTACTGGAAACACCATATATTTT. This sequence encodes CASSEAWGVTGNTIYF. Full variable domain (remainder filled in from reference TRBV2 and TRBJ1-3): EPEVTQTPSHQVTQMGQEVILRCVPISNHLYFYWYRQILGQKVEFLVSFYNNEISEKSEIFDDQFSVERPDGSNFTLKIRSTKLEDSAMYFCASSEAWGVTGNTIYFGEGSWLTVV.

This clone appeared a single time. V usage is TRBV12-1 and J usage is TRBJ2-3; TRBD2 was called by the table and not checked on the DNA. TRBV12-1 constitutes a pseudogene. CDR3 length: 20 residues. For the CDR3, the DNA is TGTGCCAGCAGCTTTGCAGGGACTAGCGGGGCCTATTTAAGCACAGATACGCAGTATTTT. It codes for CASSFAGTSGAYLSTDTQYF.

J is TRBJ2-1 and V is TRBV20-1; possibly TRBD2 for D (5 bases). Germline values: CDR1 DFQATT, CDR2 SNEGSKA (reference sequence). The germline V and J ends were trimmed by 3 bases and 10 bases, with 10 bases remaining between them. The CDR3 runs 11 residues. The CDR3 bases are TGCAGTGCTAGTGAGCGCGGGGAGCAGTTCTTC. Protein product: CSASERGEQFF.

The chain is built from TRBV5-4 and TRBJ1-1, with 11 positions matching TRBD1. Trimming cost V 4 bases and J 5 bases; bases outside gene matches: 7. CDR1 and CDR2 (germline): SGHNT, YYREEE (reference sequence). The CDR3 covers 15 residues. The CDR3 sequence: CASSLPDRGRTEAFF. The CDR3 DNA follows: TGTGCCAGCAGCCTCCCGGACAGGGGGCGGACTGAAGCTTTCTTT.

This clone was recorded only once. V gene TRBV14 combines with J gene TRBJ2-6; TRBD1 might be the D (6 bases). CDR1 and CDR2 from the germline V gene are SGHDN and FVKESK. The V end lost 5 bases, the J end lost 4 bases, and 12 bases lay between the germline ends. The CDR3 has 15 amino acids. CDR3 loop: CASSFTGTGANVLTF. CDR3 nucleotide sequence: TGTGCCAGCAGCTTTACAGGGACCGGGGCCAACGTCCTGACTTTC. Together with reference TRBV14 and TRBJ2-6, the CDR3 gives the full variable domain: EAGVTQFPSHSVIEKGQTVTLRCDPISGHDNLYWYRRVMGKEIKFLLHFVKESKQDESGMPNNRFLAERTGGTYSTLKVQPAELEDSGVYFCASSFTGTGANVLTFGAGSRLTVL.

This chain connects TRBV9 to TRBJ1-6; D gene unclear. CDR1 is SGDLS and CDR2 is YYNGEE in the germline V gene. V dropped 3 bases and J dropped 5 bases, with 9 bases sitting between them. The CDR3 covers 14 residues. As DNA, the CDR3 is TGTGCCAGCAGCGGCCAGAGGGATAATTCACCCCTCCACTTT. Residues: CASSGQRDNSPLHF.

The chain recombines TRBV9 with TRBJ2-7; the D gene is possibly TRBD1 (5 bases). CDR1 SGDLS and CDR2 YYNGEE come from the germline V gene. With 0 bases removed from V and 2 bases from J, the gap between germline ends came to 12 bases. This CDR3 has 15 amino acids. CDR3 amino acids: CASSVGAGLTYEQYF. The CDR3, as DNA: TGTGCCAGCAGCGTAGGGGCAGGGTTAACCTACGAGCAGTACTTC.

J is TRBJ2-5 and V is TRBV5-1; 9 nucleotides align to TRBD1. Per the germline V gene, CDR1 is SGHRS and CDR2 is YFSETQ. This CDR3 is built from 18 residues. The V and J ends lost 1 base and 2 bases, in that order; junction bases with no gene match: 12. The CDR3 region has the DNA TGCGCCAGCAGCTTGCCACAGGGGGCCCGACCGTTACAAGAGACCCAGTACTTC. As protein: CASSLPQGARPLQETQYF.

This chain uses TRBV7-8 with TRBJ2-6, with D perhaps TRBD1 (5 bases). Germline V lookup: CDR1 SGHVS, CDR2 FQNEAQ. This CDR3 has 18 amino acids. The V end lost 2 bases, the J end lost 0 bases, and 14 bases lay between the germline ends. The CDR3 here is CASSLFPGLISGANVLTF. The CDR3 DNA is TGTGCCAGCAGCTTATTTCCAGGGCTGATCTCTGGGGCCAACGTCCTGACTTTC.

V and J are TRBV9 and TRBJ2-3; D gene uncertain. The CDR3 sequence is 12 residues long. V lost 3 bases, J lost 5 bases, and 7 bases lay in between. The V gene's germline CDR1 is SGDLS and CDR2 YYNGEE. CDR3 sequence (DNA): TGTGCCAGCAGCGGGGCGAGAGATACGCAGTATTTT. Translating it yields CASSGARDTQYF.

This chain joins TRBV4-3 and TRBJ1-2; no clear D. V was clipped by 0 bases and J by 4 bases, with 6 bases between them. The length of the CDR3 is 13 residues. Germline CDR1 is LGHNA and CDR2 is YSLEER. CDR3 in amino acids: CASSQDPFYGYTF. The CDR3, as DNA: TGCGCCAGCAGCCAAGATCCCTTCTATGGCTACACCTTC.

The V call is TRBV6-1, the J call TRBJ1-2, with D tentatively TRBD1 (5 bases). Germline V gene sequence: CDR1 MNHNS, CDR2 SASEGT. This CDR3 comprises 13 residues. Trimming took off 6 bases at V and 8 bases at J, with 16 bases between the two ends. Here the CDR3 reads CASRTTATGGYTF. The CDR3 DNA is TGTGCCAGCAGGACGACAGCTACGGGCGGCTACACCTTC.

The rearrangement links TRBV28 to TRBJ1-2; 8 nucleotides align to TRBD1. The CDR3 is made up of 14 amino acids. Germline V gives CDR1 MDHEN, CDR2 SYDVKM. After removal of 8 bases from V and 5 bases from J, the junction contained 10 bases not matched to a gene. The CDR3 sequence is CASVGQGTLYGYTF. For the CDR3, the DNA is TGTGCCAGCGTCGGACAGGGAACTCTATATGGCTACACCTTC.